This TCR beta chain was identified during a study of cytomegalovirus exposure and HLA in healthy donors. Findings of the study overall: Data from an earlier analysis indicated that most TCR beta V segments were productive either about 90% or about 30% of the time.

The PCR was carried out with 60 Vbeta primers and 13 Jbeta primers. Assay used: immunoSEQ multiplex PCR; TCRdb lists only in-frame clones, some missing. The sample includes more than 150,000 clones, about 80% of them seen just once. The CDR3 covers 15 residues. The V and J ends lost 5 bases and 2 bases respectively, with 13 bases between them. Per germline, CDR1 MDHEN and CDR2 SYDVKM. To note about this clone: Antigen unknown.

Sequencing used PBMCs. The chain recombines TRBV28 with TRBJ1-5; possibly TRBD1 for D (5 bases). This sequence was found in a man aged 45 to 65 in good health and CMV-seropositive. The CDR3 is CASSPGLRGNQPQHF. In DNA, the CDR3 is TGTGCCAGCAGTCCGGGACTTAGGGGCAATCAGCCCCAGCATTTT.